This T cell receptor (beta chain) was sequenced in a study of blood T cell repertoires in COVID-19. Study-level information: The United States, Italy and Spain provided the acute and convalescent COVID-19 samples. The analysed material was cDNA or gDNA that came from T cells, B-cell-depleted T cells, or PBMCs.

Authors' data handling: The authors estimated nucleated cell counts from reference gene primer amplification. Here immunoSEQ multiplex PCR was the method, and the copy in TCRdb shows in-frame clones only, minus some. The D gene and trimming were derived from the DNA, and the V and J assignments and clone size from that table. Here the sample spans more than 300,000 clones, around nine tenths being singletons. V was trimmed by 1 base and J by 4 bases, leaving 6 bases between them. Germline V lookup: CDR1 SQVTM, CDR2 ANQGSEA. This CDR3 has 12 amino acids. The genes are TRBV29-1 and TRBJ2-3, with D unclear. The source is a woman aged 18-29 years who had recovered from COVID-19. Sequenced material: peripheral blood. CDR3 in amino acids: CSVEASSDTQYF. The CDR3 DNA sequence: TGCAGCGTTGAAGCCTCCTCAGATACGCAGTATTTT.